The T cell receptor (beta chain) under discussion was sequenced for a study of control samples from healthy donors and cancer patients. Sequencing used immunoSEQ multiplex PCR; TCRdb keeps in-frame clones, though not all of them. In the table there are around 120,000 clones, over 85% of which are singletons. This CDR3 is 15 amino acids long. Between the trimmed V and J ends, which lost 1 base and 2 bases, there was a span of 9 bases. Germline values: CDR1 SGHTA, CDR2 FQGNSA. The sequence was obtained from a man aged 25 to 40 in good health. The genes are TRBV7-2 and TRBJ1-3; unclear D gene. What was sequenced was blood. The CDR3 protein is CASSLVAGTGNTIYF. The CDR3 DNA follows: TGTGCCAGCAGCTTAGTCGCGGGGACTGGAAACACCATATATTTT.